A selection of T cell receptor beta chains follows, all from one sample in a study of shared clonotypes between healthy human individuals. Libraries were prepared by immunoSEQ multiplex PCR; TCRdb keeps only in-frame clonotypes and omits some of them. In the table there are about 1 million clones, roughly 80% of which are singletons. The sequencing input was memory CD4+ T cells sorted from blood. The receptors come from a young man in good health. Each CDR3 is given with its conserved first and last residue. The D gene is left open where the match is weak. Only some rows state a clone size, as once, few, many or a class for expanded clones.

>TRBV11-2|TRBJ2-7|.|.
CASSLQQYEQYF
TGTGCCAGCAGCTTACAGCAATACGAGCAGTACTTC
>TRBV7-2|TRBJ2-3|.|TRBD2
CASSTGLAGPGATQYF
TGTGCCAGCAGCACGGGACTAGCGGGCCCTGGAGCTACGCAGTATTTT
>TRBV28|TRBJ2-7|many|.
CASSLSGQTYEQYF
TGTGCCAGCAGTTTATCAGGTCAGACCTACGAGCAGTACTTC
>TRBV11-2|TRBJ2-2|.|.
CASSFQGGTGELFF
TGTGCCAGCAGCTTTCAGGGAGGCACCGGGGAGCTGTTTTTT
>TRBV7-9|TRBJ2-1|.|.
CASSLAGATGEQFF
TGTGCCAGCAGCTTAGCGGGGGCCACCGGTGAGCAGTTCTTC
>TRBV6-1|TRBJ2-5|.|TRBD2
CASSARGGSGGTRETQYF
TGTGCCAGCAGTGCCCGGGGAGGGAGCGGCGGCACTAGGGAGACCCAGTACTTC
>TRBV7-2|TRBJ2-1|few|TRBD1
CASSARRAGGNEQFF
TGTGCCAGCAGCGCGCGTCGGGCAGGGGGCAATGAGCAGTTCTTC
>TRBV4-1|TRBJ1-2|few|TRBD1
CASSQEVQGAWYGYTF
TGCGCCAGCAGCCAAGAGGTCCAGGGGGCATGGTATGGCTACACCTTC
>TRBV11-2|TRBJ2-3|.|.
CASSSLSGGRTQYF
TGTGCCAGCAGCAGTTTATCAGGAGGCCGTACGCAGTATTTT
>TRBV25-1|TRBJ2-7|.|.
CASRRVHEQYF
TGTGCCAGCAGGAGGGTACACGAGCAGTACTTC
>TRBV18|TRBJ1-2|.|.
CASSTDGQGYGYTF
TGTGCCAGCTCAACCGATGGGCAAGGCTATGGCTACACCTTC
>TRBV10-1|TRBJ2-1|.|.
CASQMSGHRGNEQFF
TGCGCCAGCCAGATGTCAGGACATCGCGGGAATGAGCAGTTCTTC
>TRBV5-1|TRBJ2-7|.|.
CASSDTGQSYEQYF
TGCGCCAGCAGCGATACGGGACAAAGCTACGAGCAGTACTTC
>TRBV7-3|TRBJ2-3|few|TRBD2
CASSHSGGAADTQYF
TGTGCCAGCAGCCATAGCGGGGGGGCAGCGGATACGCAGTATTTT
>TRBV12-5|TRBJ2-7|.|TRBD2
CASGSGLAGTYEQYF
TGTGCTAGTGGTTCGGGACTAGCGGGAACCTACGAGCAGTACTTC
>TRBV19|TRBJ2-7|.|.
CATKYLAGSSYEQYF
TGTGCCACTAAGTACCTCGCGGGAAGCTCCTACGAGCAGTACTTC
>TRBV18|TRBJ1-1|few|.
CASSPNTEAFF
TGTGCCAGCTCACCTAACACTGAAGCTTTCTTT
>TRBV30|TRBJ2-1|.|TRBD2
CAWSELGSGRWNEQFF
TGTGCCTGGAGTGAGTTAGGTAGCGGGAGGTGGAATGAGCAGTTCTTC
>TRBV11-2|TRBJ1-1|.|.
CASTKMGGLEAFF
TGTGCCAGCACCAAAATGGGGGGGCTTGAAGCTTTCTTT
>TRBV5-8|TRBJ2-7|few|.
CASSLPAGVTYEQYF
TGTGCCAGCAGCTTACCGGCAGGGGTCACCTACGAGCAGTACTTC
>TRBV19|TRBJ2-5|once|.
CASSKVGQETQYF
TGTGCCAGTAGTAAAGTGGGGCAAGAGACCCAGTACTTC
>TRBV20-1|TRBJ2-3|many|.
CSARLEATQYF
TGCAGTGCTCGGCTCGAGGCTACGCAGTATTTT
>TRBV6-6|TRBJ1-2|.|.
CASRDVVAGDRGYTF
TGTGCCAGCAGGGACGTGGTGGCAGGGGATCGTGGCTACACCTTC
>TRBV9|TRBJ2-3|.|.
CASSPRGLITDTQYF
TGTGCCAGCAGCCCCCGCGGCTTGATCACAGATACGCAGTATTTT
>TRBV18|TRBJ2-3|.|TRBD2
CASSRSGGTNSLRTDTQYF
TGTGCCAGCTCACGGAGCGGGGGGACTAATTCTTTACGCACAGATACGCAGTATTTT
>TRBV5-8|TRBJ1-2|.|.
CASSRALGALGYTF
TGTGCCAGCAGCCGGGCCCTGGGGGCCCTTGGCTACACCTTC